This T cell receptor beta chain stems from a study of T cells expressing NK-cell markers. Findings of the study overall: Roughly 1.0-8% of CD8+ T cells in about six donors belonged to dominant NKG2C+ clonotypes.

From its re-call of the 5' RACE reads, TCRdb lists each CDR3 protein once, without DNA. The sample has 250,000 to 300,000 distinct CDR3 sequences; the top ten hold approximately 0.42%. Details on this clonotype: Its target is unknown.

Germline CDR1 MNHEY, CDR2 SVGEGT. The CDR3 sequence is 13 residues long. This receptor was taken from a man younger than 35 in good health. The chain combines TRBV6-2 or TRBV6-3 with TRBJ2-2. The sample comprised blood T cells: a sorted CD56 or NKG2C T cell subset, CD4+ or CD8+ T cells, or bulk PBMC T cells (not recorded which). The CDR3 sequence is CASKKTRTGELFF.